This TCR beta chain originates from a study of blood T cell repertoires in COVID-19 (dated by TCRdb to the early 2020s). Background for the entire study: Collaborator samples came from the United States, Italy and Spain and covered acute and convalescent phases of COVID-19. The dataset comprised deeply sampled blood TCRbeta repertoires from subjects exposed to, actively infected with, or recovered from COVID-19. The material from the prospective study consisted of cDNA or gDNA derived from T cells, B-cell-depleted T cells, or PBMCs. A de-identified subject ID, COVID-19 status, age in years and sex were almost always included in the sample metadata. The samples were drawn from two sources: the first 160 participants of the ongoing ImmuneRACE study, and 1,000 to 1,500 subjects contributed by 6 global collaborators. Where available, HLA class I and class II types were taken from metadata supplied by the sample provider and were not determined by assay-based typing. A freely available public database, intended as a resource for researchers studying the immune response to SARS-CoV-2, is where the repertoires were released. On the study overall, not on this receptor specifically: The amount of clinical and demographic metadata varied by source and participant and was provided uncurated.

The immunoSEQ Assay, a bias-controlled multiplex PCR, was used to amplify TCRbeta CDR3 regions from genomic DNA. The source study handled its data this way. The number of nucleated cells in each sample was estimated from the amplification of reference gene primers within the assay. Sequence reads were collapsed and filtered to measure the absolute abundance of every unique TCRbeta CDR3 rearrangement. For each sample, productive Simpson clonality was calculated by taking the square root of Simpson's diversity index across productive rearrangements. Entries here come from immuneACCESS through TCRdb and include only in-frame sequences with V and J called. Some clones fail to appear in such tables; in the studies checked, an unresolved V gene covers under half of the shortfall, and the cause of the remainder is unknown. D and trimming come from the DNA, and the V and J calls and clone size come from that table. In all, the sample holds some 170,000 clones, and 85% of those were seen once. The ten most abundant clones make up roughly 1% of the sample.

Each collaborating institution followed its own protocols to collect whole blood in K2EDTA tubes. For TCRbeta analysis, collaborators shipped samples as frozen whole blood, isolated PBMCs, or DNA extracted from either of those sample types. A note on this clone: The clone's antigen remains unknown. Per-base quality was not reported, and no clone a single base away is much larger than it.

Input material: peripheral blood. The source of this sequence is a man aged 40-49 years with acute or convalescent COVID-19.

The nucleotides read TGCGCCAGAGGGACAGAACACTATGGCTACACCTTC. It codes for CARGTEHYGYTF. The chain is assembled from TRBV10-1 and TRBJ1-2, with 7 bases matching TRBD1. Trimming removed 9 bases from V and 3 bases from J; the gene matches leave 4 bases unexplained. The germline V gene (reference sequence) supplies CDR1 WNHNN and CDR2 SYGVQD. The CDR3 goes from the cysteine to the phenylalanine over 12 residues. The retained sequence is limited to the CDR3, 36 bases, with the frame set at the first base.